This is a list of T cell receptor beta chains from one sample in a study of T cells in Graves' hyperthyroidism and ophthalmopathy. A single record per CDR3 protein comes from TCRdb applying MiXCR to the multiplex PCR reads. The sample shows under 400,000 distinct CDR3 sequences, approximately 14% of them seen only once. The source material was blood. All receptors come from a woman aged 18-29 years with Graves' hyperthyroidism that later progressed to Graves' ophthalmopathy. The CDR3 runs from the conserved cysteine through the conserved F or W. The D gene is left open where the match is weak. Rows give clone size only sometimes, using once, few, many, or a class for an expanded clone.

J | V | D | size | DNA | CDR3
TRBJ2-7 | TRBV4-1 | NA | NA | TGCGCCAGCAGCCACTCTCTCAGGGAGGAGCAGTACTTC | CASSHSLREEQYF
TRBJ1-2 | TRBV29-1 | TRBD1 | few | TGCAGCGTCCCGGGACAGGGGGTAGATGGCTACACCTTC | CSVPGQGVDGYTF
TRBJ2-5 | TRBV19 | NA | NA | TGTGCCAGTAGTATATCTCCCACTAGCTACGGGGAGACCCAGTACTTC | CASSISPTSYGETQYF
TRBJ1-1 | TRBV4-1 | NA | many | TGCGCCAGCAGCCCACATCGGACCCTTGAAGCTTTCTTT | CASSPHRTLEAFF
TRBJ1-3 | TRBV6-1 | NA | many | TGTGCCAGCAGTCCCGCGGGGCCGCCCTCTGGAAACACCATATATTTT | CASSPAGPPSGNTIYF
TRBJ1-6 | TRBV5-5 | NA | many | TGTGCCAGCAGCCAGGGGTACGGGAATTCACCCCTCCACTTT | CASSQGYGNSPLHF
TRBJ2-7 | TRBV28 | NA | many | TGTGCCAGCAGGGAGGGACAGCTCTACGAGCAGTACTTC | CASREGQLYEQYF
TRBJ2-1 | TRBV7-8 | TRBD2 | many | TGTGCCAGCAGCTTAGGACTACTAGCGGAGCACTACAATGAGCAGTTCTTC | CASSLGLLAEHYNEQFF
TRBJ2-2 | TRBV18 | NA | NA | TGTGCCAGCTCAACGAACACCGTGGAGCTGTTTTTT | CASSTNTVELFF
TRBJ1-5 | TRBV19 | NA | NA | TGTGCCAGTAGTATGTCTTTCCTCCGGGGATTAGATCAGCCCCAGCATTTT | CASSMSFLRGLDQPQHF
TRBJ1-1 | TRBV3-1 | NA | NA | TGTGCCAGCAGCCAAGAAGGAAGGACTTTCTTT | CASSQEGRTFF
TRBJ1-2 | TRBV27 | NA | few | TGTGCCAGCAGCATGACAGGCGATGGCTACACCTTC | CASSMTGDGYTF
TRBJ2-1 | TRBV4-2 | NA | NA | TGTGCCAGCAGCCAAGGCAGGGAGCAGTTCTTC | CASSQGREQFF
TRBJ1-2 | TRBV7-6 | TRBD1 | NA | TGTGCCAGCAGCTTAGAGGGACAGGGGGCGTTTGGCTACACCTTC | CASSLEGQGAFGYTF
TRBJ2-2 | TRBV11-2 | TRBD2 | many | TGTGCCAGCAGCTTAGATCGGGCGGGAGGAAGCGGGGAGCTGTTTTTT | CASSLDRAGGSGELFF
TRBJ2-7 | TRBV5-1 | TRBD1 | many | TGCGCCAGCAGCTCGGAAGACAGGGAGTACGAGCAGTACTTC | CASSSEDREYEQYF
TRBJ2-3 | TRBV6-2/TRBV6-3 | NA | few | TGTGCCAGCAAAGGGCCAGATACGCAGTATTTT | CASKGPDTQYF
TRBJ2-1 | TRBV20-1 | TRBD2 | NA | TGCAGTGCTAGAGACTTCTACTCTCTAGCGGGGGATTACAATGAGCAGTTCTTC | CSARDFYSLAGDYNEQFF
TRBJ2-5 | TRBV27 | NA | few | TGTGCCAGCAGTTACGGGCTGGGAGAGACCCAGTACTTC | CASSYGLGETQYF
TRBJ1-2 | TRBV9 | NA | NA | TGTGCCAGCAGCATAGCGGCGGATTATGGCTACACCTTC | CASSIAADYGYTF
TRBJ2-1 | TRBV24-1 | TRBD2 | many | TGTGCCACCAGTGACCTGGGGAGGGACTCCTACAATGAGCAGTTCTTC | CATSDLGRDSYNEQFF
TRBJ2-7 | TRBV4-3 | NA | few | TGCGCCAGCAGCCAAGAGGCGCAGACTCCCCTCTCCTACGAGCAGTACTTC | CASSQEAQTPLSYEQYF
TRBJ2-7 | TRBV14 | TRBD1 | NA | TGTGCCAGCAGCCCCGGGACAGGGCGGGCGCAGTACTTC | CASSPGTGRAQYF
TRBJ2-1 | TRBV6-1 | NA | many | TGTGCCAGCAGTCGGAGCGGTATTAATGAGCAGTTCTTC | CASSRSGINEQFF
TRBJ2-3 | TRBV6-2/TRBV6-3 | TRBD1 | few | TGTGCCAGCAGTTACCGGGACAGGGAGGCGCAGTATTTT | CASSYRDREAQYF
TRBJ2-3 | TRBV7-8 | TRBD2 | many | TGTGCCAGCAGCTCCGGGACTAGCGATTTAGCGGGCACAGATACGCAGTATTTT | CASSSGTSDLAGTDTQYF
TRBJ1-5 | TRBV12-3/TRBV12-4 | NA | many | TGTGCCAGCAGTTTAGGTTGGGCGGGGGGCGAACAGCATTTT | CASSLGWAGGEQHF
TRBJ2-3 | TRBV7-6 | NA | many | TGTGCCAGCAGCTTCAGGAGTCGGGGTAGCACAGATACGCAGTATTTT | CASSFRSRGSTDTQYF
TRBJ2-5 | TRBV15 | TRBD2 | NA | TGTGCCACCAGTGCCCAGCGGGAGCTGGAGACCCAGTACTTC | CATSAQRELETQYF
TRBJ2-2 | TRBV14 | NA | NA | TGTGCCAGCAGCCAGAGATACGGGCCCGGGGAGCTGTTTTTT | CASSQRYGPGELFF
TRBJ1-1 | TRBV18 | NA | many | TGTGCCAGCTCACCATCCGGGGAGGTGAACACTGAAGCTTTCTTT | CASSPSGEVNTEAFF
TRBJ2-2 | TRBV27 | TRBD2 | many | TGTGCCAGCAGTTCCCCCGGGACTAGCGGCACCGGGGAGCTGTTTTTT | CASSSPGTSGTGELFF
TRBJ1-5 | TRBV12-3/TRBV12-4 | TRBD1 | NA | TGTGCCAGCGGGCAGGGGGCCGGCGATTATAGCAATCAGCCCCAGCATTTT | CASGQGAGDYSNQPQHF
TRBJ1-1 | TRBV7-8 | NA | few | TGTGCCAGCAGCTTACGGAGGGGCCCGGGGACTGAAGCTTTCTTT | CASSLRRGPGTEAFF
TRBJ1-6 | TRBV20-1 | TRBD1 | NA | TGCAGTGCTACATCCGGGACAGGGTTCCCCCTCCACTTT | CSATSGTGFPLHF
TRBJ1-1 | TRBV19 | NA | NA | TGTGCCAGTACGTATAAGGGAGGCACTGAAGCTTTCTTT | CASTYKGGTEAFF
TRBJ2-5 | TRBV9 | TRBD1 | few | TGTGCCAGCAGCATAACACAGGGGCAAGAGACCCAGTACTTC | CASSITQGQETQYF
TRBJ2-4 | TRBV20-1 | NA | few | TGCAGTGCCTCTACTGAAAACATTCAGTACTTC | CSASTENIQYF
TRBJ1-4 | TRBV28 | NA | many | TGTGCCAGCAGTTTACCAAGTCCGAGAGAAAAACTGTTTTTT | CASSLPSPREKLFF
TRBJ2-7 | TRBV7-2 | NA | many | TGTGCCAGCAGCACGTCCATCGGAGGGGGCTTCGACGAGCAGTACTTC | CASSTSIGGGFDEQYF
TRBJ2-3 | TRBV27 | NA | many | TGTGCCAGCAGTTTATCCCCCCCGAGCACAGATACGCAGTATTTT | CASSLSPPSTDTQYF
TRBJ2-7 | TRBV20-1 | TRBD2 | NA | TGCAGTGCTAGGGGGGGGAGCTCCTACGAGCAGTACTTC | CSARGGSSYEQYF
TRBJ2-5 | TRBV27 | NA | many | TGTGCCAGCAGTGTGGGCGCACTAGGGACCCAGTACTTC | CASSVGALGTQYF
TRBJ1-2 | TRBV24-1 | TRBD1 | NA | TGTGCCACCAGTGATGGCTGGGACAGGGGAGGCCTAAACTATGGCTACACCTTC | CATSDGWDRGGLNYGYTF
TRBJ2-2 | TRBV30 | NA | many | TGTGCCTGGAATAGAGTATACACCGGGGAGCTGTTTTTT | CAWNRVYTGELFF
TRBJ1-1 | TRBV6-1 | NA | many | TGTGCCAGCACCATCGACGTGAACACTGAAGCTTTCTTT | CASTIDVNTEAFF
TRBJ2-1 | TRBV20-1 | TRBD2 | many | TGCAGTGTTCTCCGCCTAGCGGGGGTTTACAATGAGCAGTTCTTC | CSVLRLAGVYNEQFF
TRBJ2-1 | TRBV7-2 | TRBD2 | many | TGTGCCAGCAGCTTACGAGGAGCGGGAGGGGCTCTGGGATACAATGAGCAGTTCTTC | CASSLRGAGGALGYNEQFF
TRBJ2-1 | TRBV7-9 | TRBD2 | NA | TGTGCCAGCAGCTCCATGGGGGGGACTACTTACAATGAGCAGTTCTTC | CASSSMGGTTYNEQFF
TRBJ2-7 | TRBV27 | TRBD1 | many | TGTGCCAGCAGTTTATCCGGACAGGGGATAAACGAGCAGTACTTC | CASSLSGQGINEQYF